Reported below is one TCR beta chain. This sample was included in a study of blood T cell repertoires in COVID-19. Study-wide background: Some COVID-19 samples were acute and others convalescent; all came from the United States, Italy and Spain. PBMCs, B-cell-depleted T cells, or T cells were the source of the cDNA or gDNA that made up the material.

J lost 8 bases, V lost 6 bases, and 8 bases had no gene match. The CDR3 runs 13 residues. Germline CDR1 MDHEN, CDR2 SYDVKM. As handled by the study authors: Nucleated cell number was recorded as an estimate derived from reference gene primer amplification. TCRdb keeps only in-frame clones here, not all; method: immunoSEQ multiplex PCR. V and J calls and clone size are as listed in that table; D and trimming were resolved from the DNA. The sample contains about 80,000 clones, around 80% of which appear only once. The gene calls are TRBV28 and TRBJ1-1, with TRBD1 matching 8 bases. The receptor comes from an elderly man with active or convalescent COVID-19. Specimen: peripheral blood. The chain's CDR3 is CASSPNRQGEAFF. CDR3 DNA: TGTGCCAGCAGCCCCAATAGACAGGGGGAAGCTTTCTTT. Supplemented by reference TRBV28 and TRBJ1-1, the full variable domain reads DVKVTQSSRYLVKRTGEKVFLECVQDMDHENMFWYRQDPGLGLRLIYFSYDVKMKEKGDIPEGYSVSREKKERFSLILESASTNQTSMYLCASSPNRQGEAFFGQGTRLTVV.